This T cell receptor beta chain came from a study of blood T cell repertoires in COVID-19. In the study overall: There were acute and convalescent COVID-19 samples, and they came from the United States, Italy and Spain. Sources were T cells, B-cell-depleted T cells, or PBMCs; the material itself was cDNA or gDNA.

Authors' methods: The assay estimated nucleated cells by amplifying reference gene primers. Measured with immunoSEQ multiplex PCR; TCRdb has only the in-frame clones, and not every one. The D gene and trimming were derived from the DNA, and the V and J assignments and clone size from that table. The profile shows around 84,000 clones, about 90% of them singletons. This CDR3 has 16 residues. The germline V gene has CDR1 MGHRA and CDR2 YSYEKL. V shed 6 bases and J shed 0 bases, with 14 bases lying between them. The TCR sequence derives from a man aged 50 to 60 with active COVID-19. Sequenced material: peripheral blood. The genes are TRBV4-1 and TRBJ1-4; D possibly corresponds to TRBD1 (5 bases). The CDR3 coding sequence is TGCGCCAGCAGGCGGGGGTGGGGTACAACTAATGAAAAACTGTTTTTT. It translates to CASRRGWGTTNEKLFF.